The clone carrying this T cell receptor (beta chain) turned up a few times. The antigen remains undetermined. V was trimmed by 8 bases and J by 0 bases, leaving 12 bases between them. The CDR3 consists of 14 residues. These data originate in a study of response to subunit inactivated influenza vaccine. Study findings and constraints: Every seasonal influenza vaccination brings in few new T cells, the authors suggested.

TCRdb recomputed calls from the RT-PCR reads with MiXCR, one row per CDR3 protein. This sample yields approximately 700,000 distinct CDR3 sequences, of which roughly 13% are seen a single time; 5.5% to 8% belongs to the top ten. This receptor was taken from a man aged 50 or older who received an inactivated influenza vaccine. The specimen comprised PBMCs from blood, sampled around 14 days before vaccination. The chain links TRBV12-3 or TRBV12-4 to TRBJ2-3, with D unclear. CDR3 residues: CASFPRLSTDTQYF. CDR3 bases: TGTGCCAGCTTCCCGAGACTGAGCACAGATACGCAGTATTTT.